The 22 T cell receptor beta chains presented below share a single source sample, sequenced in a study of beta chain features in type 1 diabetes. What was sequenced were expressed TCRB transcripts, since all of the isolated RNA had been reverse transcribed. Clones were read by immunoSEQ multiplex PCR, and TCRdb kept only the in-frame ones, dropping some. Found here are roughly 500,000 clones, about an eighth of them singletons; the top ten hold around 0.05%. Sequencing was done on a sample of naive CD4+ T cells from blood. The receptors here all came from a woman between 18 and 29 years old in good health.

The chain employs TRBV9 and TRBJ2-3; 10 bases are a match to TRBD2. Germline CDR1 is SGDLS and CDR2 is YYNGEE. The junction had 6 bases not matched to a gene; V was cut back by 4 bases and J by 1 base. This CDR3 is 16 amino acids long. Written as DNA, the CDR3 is TGTGCCAGCAGCCAGAGGACTAGCGGTGGCACAGATACGCAGTATTTT. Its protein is CASSQRTSGGTDTQYF.

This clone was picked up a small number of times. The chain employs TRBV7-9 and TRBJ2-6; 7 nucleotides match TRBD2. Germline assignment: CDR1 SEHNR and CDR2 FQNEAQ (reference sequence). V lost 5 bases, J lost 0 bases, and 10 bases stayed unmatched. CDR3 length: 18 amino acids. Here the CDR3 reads CASSVLREANSGANVLTF. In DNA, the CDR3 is TGTGCCAGCAGCGTACTACGGGAGGCGAACTCTGGGGCCAACGTCCTGACTTTC.

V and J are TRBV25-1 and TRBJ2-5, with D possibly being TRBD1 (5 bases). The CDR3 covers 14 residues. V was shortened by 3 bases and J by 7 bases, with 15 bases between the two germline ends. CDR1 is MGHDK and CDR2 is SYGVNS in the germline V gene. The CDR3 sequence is CASSDPRQGGTQYF. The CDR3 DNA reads TGTGCCAGCAGTGACCCCCGGCAGGGTGGGACCCAGTACTTC. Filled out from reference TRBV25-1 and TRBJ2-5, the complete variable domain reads EADIYQTPRYLVIGTGKKITLECSQTMGHDKMYWYQQDPGMELHLIHYSYGVNSTEKGDLSSESTVSRIRTEHFPLTLESARPSHTSQYLCASSDPRQGGTQYFGPGTRLLVL.

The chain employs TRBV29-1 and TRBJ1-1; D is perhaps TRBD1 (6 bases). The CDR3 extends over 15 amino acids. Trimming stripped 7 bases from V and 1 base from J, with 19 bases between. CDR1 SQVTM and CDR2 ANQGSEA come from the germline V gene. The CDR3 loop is CSARDTGGSNTEAFF. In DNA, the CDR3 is TGCAGCGCCCGGGACACCGGGGGGTCGAACACTGAAGCTTTCTTT.

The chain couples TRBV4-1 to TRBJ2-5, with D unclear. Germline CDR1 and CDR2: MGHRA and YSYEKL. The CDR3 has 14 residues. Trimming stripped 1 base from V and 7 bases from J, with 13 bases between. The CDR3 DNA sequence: TGCGCCAGCAGCCAAGTTGTCAAGGTGGGGACCCAGTACTTC. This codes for CASSQVVKVGTQYF.

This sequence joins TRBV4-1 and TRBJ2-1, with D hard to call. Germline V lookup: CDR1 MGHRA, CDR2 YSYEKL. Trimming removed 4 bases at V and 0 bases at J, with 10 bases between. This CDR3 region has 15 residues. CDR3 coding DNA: TGCGCCAGCAGCCTGGGTCCAGTCTCCTACAATGAGCAGTTCTTC. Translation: CASSLGPVSYNEQFF.

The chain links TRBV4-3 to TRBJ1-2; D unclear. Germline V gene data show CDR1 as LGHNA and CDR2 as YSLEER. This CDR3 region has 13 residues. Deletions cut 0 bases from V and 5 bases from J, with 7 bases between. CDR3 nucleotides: TGCGCCAGCAGCCAAGATGTCCGGTATGGCTACACCTTC. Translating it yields CASSQDVRYGYTF.

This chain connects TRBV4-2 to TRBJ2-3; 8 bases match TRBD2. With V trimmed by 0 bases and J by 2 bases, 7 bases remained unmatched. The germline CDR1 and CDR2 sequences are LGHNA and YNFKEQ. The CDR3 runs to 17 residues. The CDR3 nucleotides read TGTGCCAGCAGCCAAGATGGCCTAGCGGGCGACACAGATACGCAGTATTTT. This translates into CASSQDGLAGDTDTQYF.

CDR3 DNA sequence: TGCGCCAGCAGCTTGGGACAGCCGAACACCGGGGAGCTGTTTTTT. This sequence encodes CASSLGQPNTGELFF. The V and J genes are TRBV5-1 and TRBJ2-2; possible D gene TRBD1, 5 bases. Germline-derived CDR1 and CDR2 are SGHRS and YFSETQ. The V and J ends lost 0 bases and 0 bases respectively, with 6 bases between them. The CDR3 loop spans 15 amino acids.

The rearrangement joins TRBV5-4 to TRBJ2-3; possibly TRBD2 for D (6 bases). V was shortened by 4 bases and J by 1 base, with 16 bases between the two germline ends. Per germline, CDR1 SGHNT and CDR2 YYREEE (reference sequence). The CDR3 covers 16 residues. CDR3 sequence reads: CASSRGAGLRTDTQYF. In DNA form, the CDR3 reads TGTGCCAGCAGCCGTGGGGCAGGACTACGCACAGATACGCAGTATTTT.

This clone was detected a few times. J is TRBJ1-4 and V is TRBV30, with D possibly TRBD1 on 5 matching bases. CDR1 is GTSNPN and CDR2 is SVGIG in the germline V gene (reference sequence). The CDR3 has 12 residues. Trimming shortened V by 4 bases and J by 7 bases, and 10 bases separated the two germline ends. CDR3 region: CAWKTGGEKLFF. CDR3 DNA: TGTGCCTGGAAAACCGGGGGTGAAAAACTGTTTTTT. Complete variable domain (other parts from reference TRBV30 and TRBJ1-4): SQTIHQWPATLVQPVGSPLSLECTVEGTSNPNLYWYRQAAGRGLQLLFYSVGIGQISSEVPQNLSASRPQDRQFILSSKKLLLSDSGFYLCAWKTGGEKLFFGSGTQLSVL.

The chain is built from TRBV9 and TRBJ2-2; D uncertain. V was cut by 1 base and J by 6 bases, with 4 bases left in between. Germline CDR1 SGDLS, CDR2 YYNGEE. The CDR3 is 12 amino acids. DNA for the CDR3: TGTGCCAGCAGCGTAATGGCCGGGGAGCTGTTTTTT. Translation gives CASSVMAGELFF.

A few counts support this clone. The CDR3 here is CASSLGQVDYNEQFF. The CDR3 region has the DNA TGCGCCAGCAGCTTGGGACAGGTTGACTACAATGAGCAGTTCTTC. The V and J genes are TRBV5-1 and TRBJ2-1; D might be TRBD1 (6 bases). V was cut by 0 bases and J by 3 bases, with 10 bases left in between. There are 15 residues in the CDR3. Germline CDR1 and CDR2: SGHRS and YFSETQ.

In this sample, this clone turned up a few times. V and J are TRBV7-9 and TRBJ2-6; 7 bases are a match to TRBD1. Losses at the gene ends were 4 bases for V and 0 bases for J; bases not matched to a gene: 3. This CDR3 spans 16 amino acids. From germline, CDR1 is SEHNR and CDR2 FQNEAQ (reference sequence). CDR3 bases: TGTGCCAGCAGCTCGACAGGGCCCTCTGGGGCCAACGTCCTGACTTTC. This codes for CASSSTGPSGANVLTF. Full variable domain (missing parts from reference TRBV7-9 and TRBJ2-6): DTGVSQNPRHKITKRGQNVTFRCDPISEHNRLYWYRQTLGQGPEFLTYFQNEAQLEKSRLLSDRFSAERPKGSFSTLEIQRTEQGDSAMYLCASSSTGPSGANVLTFGAGSRLTVL.

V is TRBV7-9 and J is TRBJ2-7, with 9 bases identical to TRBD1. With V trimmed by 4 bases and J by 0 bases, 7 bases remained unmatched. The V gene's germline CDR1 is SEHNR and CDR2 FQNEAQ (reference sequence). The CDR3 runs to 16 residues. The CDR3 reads CASSSWTGVSSYEQYF. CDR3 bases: TGTGCCAGCAGCTCCTGGACAGGGGTTAGCTCCTACGAGCAGTACTTC.

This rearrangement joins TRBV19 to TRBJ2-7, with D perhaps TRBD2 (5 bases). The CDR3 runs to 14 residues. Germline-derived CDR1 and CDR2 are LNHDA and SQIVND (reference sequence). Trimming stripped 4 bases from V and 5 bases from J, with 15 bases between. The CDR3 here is CASSTRGGPNEQYF. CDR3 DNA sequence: TGTGCCAGTAGTACCCGAGGCGGGCCGAACGAGCAGTACTTC.

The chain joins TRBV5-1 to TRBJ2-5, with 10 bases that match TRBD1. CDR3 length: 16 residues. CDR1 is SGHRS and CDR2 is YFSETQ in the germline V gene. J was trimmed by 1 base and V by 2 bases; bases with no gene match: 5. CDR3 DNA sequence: TGCGCCAGCAGCTTCGGGGACAGGGGTTTCCAAGAGACCCAGTACTTC. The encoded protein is CASSFGDRGFQETQYF.

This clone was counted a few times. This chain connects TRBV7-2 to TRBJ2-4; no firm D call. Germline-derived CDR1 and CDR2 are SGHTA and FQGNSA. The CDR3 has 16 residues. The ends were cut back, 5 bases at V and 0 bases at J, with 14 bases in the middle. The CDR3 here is CASSRPRTLAKNIQYF. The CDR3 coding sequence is TGTGCCAGCAGCCGCCCCCGGACCTTAGCCAAAAACATTCAGTACTTC.

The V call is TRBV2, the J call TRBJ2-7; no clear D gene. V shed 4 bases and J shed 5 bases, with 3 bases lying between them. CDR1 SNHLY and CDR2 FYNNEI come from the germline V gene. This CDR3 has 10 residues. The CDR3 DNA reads TGTGCCAGCAGTGTTAACGAGCAGTACTTC. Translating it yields CASSVNEQYF.

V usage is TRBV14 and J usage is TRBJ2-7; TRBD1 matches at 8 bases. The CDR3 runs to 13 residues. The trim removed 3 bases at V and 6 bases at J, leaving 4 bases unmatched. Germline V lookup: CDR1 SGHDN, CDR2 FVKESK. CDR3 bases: TGTGCCAGCAGCCATAGGGACAGGACCGAGCAGTACGTC. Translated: CASSHRDRTEQYV.

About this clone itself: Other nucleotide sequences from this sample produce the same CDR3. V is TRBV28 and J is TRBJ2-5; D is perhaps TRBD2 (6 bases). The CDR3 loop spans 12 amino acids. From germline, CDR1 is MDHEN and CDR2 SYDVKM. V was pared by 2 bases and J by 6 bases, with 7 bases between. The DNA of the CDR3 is TGTGCCAGCAGTTTAGGAGGGCAGACCCAGTACTTC. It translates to CASSLGGQTQYF.

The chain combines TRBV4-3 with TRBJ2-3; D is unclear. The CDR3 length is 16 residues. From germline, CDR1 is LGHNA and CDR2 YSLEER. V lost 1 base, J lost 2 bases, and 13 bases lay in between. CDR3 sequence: CASSQVSAPFTDTQYF. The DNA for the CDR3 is TGCGCCAGCAGCCAAGTATCTGCGCCCTTCACAGATACGCAGTATTTT.